This T cell receptor beta chain emerged from a study of a mutant IDH1 vaccine in newly diagnosed glioma. In regard to this clone: Antigen: not known.

CDR3 length: 14 amino acids. The ends lost 4 bases at V and 7 bases at J; junction bases unmatched: 9. Germline CDR1 and CDR2: GTSNPN and SVGIG (reference sequence). Time point specified: week 47, end of study. Doses of 300 ug of mutant IDH1 20-mer peptide were given with topical imiquimod. Generated by immunoSEQ multiplex PCR, the TCRdb table keeps only in-frame clones and is missing some. Counted here are fewer than 60,000 clones, around three fifths occurring once; the ten biggest clones make up about 5%. The chain joins TRBV30 to TRBJ2-7; 11 nucleotides agree with TRBD2. The receptor was isolated from a man aged 40-50 years with glioma. Some clones in this sample may be carry-over from other donors' samples. Sequenced material: peripheral blood mononuclear cells (PBMCs), taken from a glioma patient whose treatment included an IDH1 peptide vaccine. CDR3 in amino acids: CAWTTSGRLGEQYF. CDR3 nucleotides: TGTGCCTGGACCACTAGCGGGAGACTGGGGGAGCAGTACTTC.